The following is a TCR beta chain sequence with its context. Antigen unknown. This sample stems from a study of T cells after yellow fever vaccination. Whole-study findings and limits: Subsequent booster samples again held most clones from primary vaccination (roughly 95% CD4, approximately 85% CD8).

CDR1 is LNHNV, CDR2 YYDKDF, per germline (reference sequence). The CDR3 totals 13 residues. V lost 0 bases and J 14 bases, leaving 11 bases between the germline ends. Template-switching 5'RACE yielded the TCR cDNA; a universal primer site and UMIs were added in the process. TCRdb called the 5' RACE reads again in MiXCR, with one record for every CDR3 protein. The table lists 200,000 to 300,000 distinct CDR3 sequences, approximately 13% of them singletons. The input for sequencing was CD4+ T cells sorted from PBMCs, taken 45 days after the yellow fever booster vaccination. This TCR was sampled from a man between 25 and 39 years old who received the YFV17D yellow fever vaccine. The chain uses TRBV15 and TRBJ1-6, with D unclear. In nucleotides, the CDR3 is TGTGCCACCAGCAGAGATAGTATTGGATCCCTCCACTTT. This codes for CATSRDSIGSLHF. The variable domain in full, completed from reference TRBV15 and TRBJ1-6, reads DAMVIQNPRYQVTQFGKPVTLSCSQTLNHNVMYWYQQKSSQAPKLLFHYYDKDFNNEADTPDNFQSRRPNTSFCFLDIRSPGLGDTAMYLCATSRDSIGSLHFGNGTRLTVT.